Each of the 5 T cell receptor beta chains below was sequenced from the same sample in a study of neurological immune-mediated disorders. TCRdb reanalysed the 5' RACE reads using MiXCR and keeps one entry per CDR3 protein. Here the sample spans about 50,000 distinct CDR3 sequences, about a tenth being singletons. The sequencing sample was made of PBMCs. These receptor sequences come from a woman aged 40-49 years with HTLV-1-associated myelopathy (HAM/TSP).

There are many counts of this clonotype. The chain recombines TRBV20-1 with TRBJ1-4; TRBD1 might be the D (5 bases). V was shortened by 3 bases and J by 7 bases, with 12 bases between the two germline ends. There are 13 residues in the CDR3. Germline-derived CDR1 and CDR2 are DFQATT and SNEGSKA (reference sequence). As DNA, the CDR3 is TGCAGTGCTAGTGGGGGGTTTGGTGAAAAACTGTTTTTT. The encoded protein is CSASGGFGEKLFF.

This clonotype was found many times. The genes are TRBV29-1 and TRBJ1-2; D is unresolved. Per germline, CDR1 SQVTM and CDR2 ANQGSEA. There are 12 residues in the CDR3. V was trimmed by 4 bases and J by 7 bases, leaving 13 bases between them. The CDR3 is CSVGRPRGGYTF. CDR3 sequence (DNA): TGCAGCGTTGGTCGTCCGCGCGGTGGCTACACCTTC.

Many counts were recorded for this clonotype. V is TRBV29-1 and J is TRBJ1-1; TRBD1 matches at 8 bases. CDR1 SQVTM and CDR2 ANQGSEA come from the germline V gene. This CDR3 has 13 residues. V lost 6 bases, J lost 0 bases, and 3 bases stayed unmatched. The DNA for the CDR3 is TGCAGCGTGAGGACAGGGATGAACACTGAAGCTTTCTTT. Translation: CSVRTGMNTEAFF.

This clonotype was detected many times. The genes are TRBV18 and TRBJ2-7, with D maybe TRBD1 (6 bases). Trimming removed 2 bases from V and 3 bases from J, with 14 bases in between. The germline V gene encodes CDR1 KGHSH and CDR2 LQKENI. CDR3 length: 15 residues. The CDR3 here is CASSPISAGDYEQYF. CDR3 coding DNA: TGTGCCAGCTCACCAATTTCGGCAGGGGACTACGAGCAGTACTTC.

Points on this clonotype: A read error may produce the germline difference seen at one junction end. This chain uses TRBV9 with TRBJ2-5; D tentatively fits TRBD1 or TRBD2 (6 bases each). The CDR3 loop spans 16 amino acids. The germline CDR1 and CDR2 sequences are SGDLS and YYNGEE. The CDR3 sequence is CASSLSGATIQESQYF. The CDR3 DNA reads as TGTGCCAGCAGCTTGTCGGGGGCCACCATCCAAGAGTCCCAGTACTTC.